What follows are 23 T cell receptor beta chains derived from one specimen sequenced in a study of early T cells in non-severe SARS-CoV-2 infection. Each CDR3 protein is one row after TCRdb ran MiXCR on the 5' RACE reads. The profile covers tens of thousands of distinct CDR3 sequences, with approximately 10% appearing a single time and almost 6.5% taken by the ten largest. The specimen was whole blood. The receptors were gathered from an adult who was a healthcare worker with PCR-confirmed SARS-CoV-2 infection or an uninfected control (not recorded which).

This clonotype was seen ten or more times. The chain combines TRBV20-1 with TRBJ2-1; tentative D call: TRBD2 (6 bases). CDR1 and CDR2 from the germline V gene are DFQATT and SNEGSKA (reference sequence). The CDR3 sequence is 16 residues long. The ends were cut back, 0 bases at V and 0 bases at J, with 12 bases in the middle. CDR3 amino acids: CSAREYGGSSYNEQFF. CDR3 in DNA: TGCAGTGCTAGAGAATATGGGGGGAGCTCCTACAATGAGCAGTTCTTC.

V gene TRBV5-5 combines with J gene TRBJ2-5; 7 positions match TRBD1. V was pared by 4 bases and J by 3 bases, with 3 bases of the junction left unmatched. There are 13 residues in the CDR3. Germline V gene lookup returns CDR1 SGHKS and CDR2 YYEKEE (reference sequence). DNA of the CDR3: TGTGCCAGCAGCCGACAGGGAAAAGAGACCCAGTACTTC. It encodes CASSRQGKETQYF.

This clonotype showed up just a few times. V and J are TRBV7-9 and TRBJ1-2; D unclear. V lost 1 base and J lost 4, with 10 bases in between. The CDR3 consists of 14 residues. CDR1 SEHNR and CDR2 FQNEAQ come from the germline V gene (reference sequence). The CDR3 DNA sequence: TGTGCCAGCAGCTTAGAAGGCGGACCCTATGGCTACACCTTC. It specifies CASSLEGGPYGYTF.

CDR3 amino acids: CASSTSGTGLSGANVLTF. The CDR3 DNA sequence: TGTGCCAGCAGCACATCCGGGACAGGCCTCTCTGGGGCCAACGTCCTGACTTTC. The chain recombines TRBV7-3 with TRBJ2-6; TRBD1 matches at 8 bases. This CDR3 contains 18 residues. V lost 5 bases and J lost 0; bases outside the gene matches: 9. Germline V lookup: CDR1 SGHTA, CDR2 FQGTGA.

The table lists this clonotype with many counts. This chain uses TRBV29-1 with TRBJ1-4, with a possible D match to TRBD1 (5 bases). V gave up 4 bases and J gave up 10 bases, with 19 bases separating them. CDR3 length: 14 amino acids. Germline CDR1 is SQVTM and CDR2 is ANQGSEA. This chain's CDR3 is CSVGSGTRNGKLFF. The DNA for the CDR3 is TGCAGCGTTGGATCCGGGACCCGGAACGGAAAACTGTTTTTT.

Ten or more counts support this clonotype. The chain links TRBV24-1 to TRBJ2-1; TRBD2 matches 12 bases. The junction had 9 bases not matched to a gene; V was cut back by 5 bases and J by 8 bases. This CDR3 has 16 amino acids. Germline CDR1 KGHDR, CDR2 SFDVKD. CDR3 in amino acids: CATSALTSGSVDEQFF. The CDR3 DNA reads TGTGCCACCAGTGCCTTGACTAGCGGGAGTGTCGATGAGCAGTTCTTC.

The table lists this clonotype with a few counts. This chain links TRBV3-1 with TRBJ2-1; no clear D. Per the germline V gene, CDR1 is LGHDT and CDR2 is YNNKEL (reference sequence). The CDR3 covers 12 residues. The germline V and J ends were trimmed by 1 base and 6 bases, with 4 bases remaining between them. This CDR3 is CASSQVGNEQFF. The DNA of the CDR3 is TGTGCCAGCAGCCAAGTTGGCAATGAGCAGTTCTTC.

This clonotype was picked up many times. This chain uses TRBV29-1 with TRBJ2-6; D not certain. The CDR3 has 15 amino acids. The germline CDR1 and CDR2 sequences are SQVTM and ANQGSEA. The V end lost 1 base, the J end lost 0 bases, and 7 bases lay between the germline ends. CDR3 coding DNA: TGCAGCGTTGAAGTTTGGTCCTCTGGGGCCAACGTCCTGACTTTC. Translating it yields CSVEVWSSGANVLTF.

This clonotype was recorded at least ten times. DNA for the CDR3: TGTGCCAGCAACCCAGAGACGGTACCCACCTACGAGCAGTACTTC. Its translation is CASNPETVPTYEQYF. This chain joins TRBV2 and TRBJ2-7; no definite D call. Trimming cost V 7 bases and J 2 bases, with 18 bases left between them. There are 15 residues in the CDR3. Per germline, CDR1 SNHLY and CDR2 FYNNEI.

The table lists this clonotype with many counts. J is TRBJ2-7 and V is TRBV7-9; D remains ambiguous. Trimming shortened V by 6 bases and J by 1 base, and 13 bases separated the two germline ends. CDR1 SEHNR and CDR2 FQNEAQ come from the germline V gene (reference sequence). The CDR3 has 14 residues. In DNA, the CDR3 is TGTGCCAGCAGTCGTACTGGTCTATCCTACGAGCAGTACTTC. Encoded protein: CASSRTGLSYEQYF.

J is TRBJ2-3 and V is TRBV18, with D maybe TRBD2 (6 bases). This CDR3 region has 15 residues. Trimming shortened V by 2 bases and J by 7 bases, and 16 bases separated the two germline ends. Germline V lookup: CDR1 KGHSH, CDR2 LQKENI. The CDR3 nucleotides are TGTGCCAGCTCACCATCCCGGGGGTTTGGTAATACGCAGTATTTT. This gives the protein CASSPSRGFGNTQYF.

The chain's CDR3 is CASSRTNRLAGANVLTF. The DNA of the CDR3 is TGTGCCAGCAGTAGAACCAACCGGCTTGCTGGGGCCAACGTCCTGACTTTC. V is TRBV6-4 and J is TRBJ2-6; no clear D gene. The V gene lost 5 bases and the J gene lost 2 bases, with 16 bases spanning the gap. The CDR3 is made up of 17 amino acids. Germline CDR1 MRHNA, CDR2 SNTAGT.

V and J are TRBV5-4 and TRBJ2-5, with D maybe TRBD1 (6 bases). CDR1 is SGHNT, CDR2 YYREEE, per germline (reference sequence). V was cut by 1 base and J by 7 bases, with 17 bases left in between. The CDR3 loop spans 15 amino acids. CDR3 loop: CASSLRGQTLLTQYF. As DNA, the CDR3 is TGTGCCAGCAGCTTGAGAGGACAGACTTTACTGACCCAGTACTTC.

This clonotype was counted only a few times. The chain has TRBV20-1 and TRBJ1-3; D gene unclear. This CDR3 region has 14 residues. V lost 5 bases and J lost 4, with 15 bases in between. Germline V gene lookup returns CDR1 DFQATT and CDR2 SNEGSKA (reference sequence). The CDR3 bases are TGCAGTGCTCCCCCCCGTGGGCGAGGAAACACCATATATTTT. Protein: CSAPPRGRGNTIYF.

Of note for this clonotype: One base away lies a much larger clone, so this may be a sequencing read error. The chain couples TRBV27 to TRBJ1-6; D not certain. The length of the CDR3 is 14 residues. Per germline, CDR1 MNHEY and CDR2 SMNVEV (reference sequence). Trimming took off 9 bases at V and 9 bases at J, with 18 bases between the two ends. The CDR3 loop reads CARTSYRSGSPLHF. CDR3 sequence (DNA): TGTGCCAGGACTTCATACCGAAGCGGTTCACCCCTCCACTTT.

This clonotype showed up just a few times. The genes are TRBV7-2 and TRBJ2-7; 9 bases fit TRBD2. Per the germline V gene, CDR1 is SGHTA and CDR2 is FQGNSA. V dropped 6 bases and J dropped 0; count of bases not matched to a gene: 6. The CDR3 extends over 15 amino acids. The CDR3: CASRTLAGSSYEQYF. The CDR3, as DNA: TGTGCCAGCAGAACCCTAGCGGGGAGCTCCTACGAGCAGTACTTC.

The chain recombines TRBV6-7 with TRBJ2-1; TRBD2 matches at 7 bases. TRBV6-7 is an ORF, with its function uncertain. The CDR3 contains 15 residues. With V trimmed by 8 bases and J by 4 bases, 11 bases remained unmatched. The CDR3 reads CASRVGRERYNEQFF. CDR3 DNA sequence: TGTGCCAGCCGCGTGGGGCGGGAGAGGTACAATGAGCAGTTCTTC.

V usage is TRBV14 and J usage is TRBJ2-7, with TRBD1 matching over 7 bases. Germline trimming cut 2 bases from V and 6 bases from J; bases unmatched to any gene: 4. CDR1 is SGHDN, CDR2 FVKESK, per germline. The CDR3 runs to 13 residues. For the CDR3, the DNA is TGTGCCAGCAGCCAAATCTCAGGGGGCGAGCAGTACTTC. Its translation: CASSQISGGEQYF.

This clonotype was picked up many times. The genes are TRBV3-1 and TRBJ1-2, with TRBD1 matching 10 bases. Trimming at V came to 2 bases and at J to 4 bases, leaving 7 bases not matched to a gene. This CDR3 has 16 amino acids. The germline CDR1 and CDR2 sequences are LGHDT and YNNKEL (reference sequence). CDR3 coding DNA: TGTGCCAGCAGCCAAAGTCGACAGGGGGCCATCTATGGCTACACCTTC. This sequence encodes CASSQSRQGAIYGYTF.

In its sample, this clonotype was seen many times. The gene calls are TRBV7-2 and TRBJ2-1; possible D gene TRBD1, 5 bases. The CDR3 length is 14 residues. The V gene lost 0 bases and the J gene lost 15 bases, with 18 bases spanning the gap. Per germline, CDR1 SGHTA and CDR2 FQGNSA. CDR3: CASSLAPDMQGPFF. CDR3 sequence (DNA): TGTGCCAGCAGCTTAGCTCCCGATATGCAGGGCCCGTTCTTC.

In its sample, this clonotype was seen many times. The rearrangement links TRBV28 to TRBJ1-6, with TRBD1 matching 9 bases. The CDR3 totals 15 residues. CDR1 and CDR2 (germline): MDHEN, SYDVKM. V gave up 2 bases and J gave up 4 bases; unmatched junction bases: 0. CDR3 bases: TGTGCCAGCAGTTTAGGACAGGGGTATAATTCACCCCTCCACTTT. It specifies CASSLGQGYNSPLHF.

This clonotype has ten or more counts. The chain has TRBV7-3 and TRBJ2-1; D not resolved. V was clipped by 0 bases and J by 6 bases, with 9 bases between them. CDR1 is SGHTA, CDR2 FQGTGA, per germline. The CDR3 covers 14 residues. CDR3 sequence (DNA): TGTGCCAGCAGCTTAACGCCAAGATCCAATGAGCAGTTCTTC. It encodes CASSLTPRSNEQFF.

This rearrangement joins TRBV21-1 to TRBJ1-1. TRBV21-1 is an annotated pseudogene. The CDR3 length is 15 residues. CDR3 amino acids: CASSKGSQRRTEAFF. The CDR3 DNA is TGTGCCAGCAGCAAAGGCTCCCAAAGGAGGACTGAAGCTTTCTTT.